This TCR beta chain was recovered during a study of blood T cell repertoires in COVID-19. Whole-study context: The study drew acute and convalescent COVID-19 samples from the United States, Italy and Spain.

This clone has a handful of counts. The method was immunoSEQ multiplex PCR; TCRdb's version includes in-frame clones alone and lacks a portion of them. The table records about 270,000 clones, approximately 88% of them present only once. Those enrolled in Seattle joined during active infection and were followed longitudinally afterward. The germline V gene encodes CDR1 MDHEN and CDR2 SYDVKM. The V gene end was trimmed by 3 bases and the J gene end by 7 bases; junction bases not matched to a gene: 2. This CDR3 comprises 13 residues. What was sequenced was peripheral blood. The gene calls are TRBV28 and TRBJ1-2, with 10 bases aligning to TRBD1. This sequence was found in a human donor with COVID-19, enrolled during active disease. The donor label of this sample is uncertain. For the CDR3, the DNA is TGTGCCAGCAGTTTGACAGGGGGCGCTGGCTACACCTTC. Amino acids: CASSLTGGAGYTF.